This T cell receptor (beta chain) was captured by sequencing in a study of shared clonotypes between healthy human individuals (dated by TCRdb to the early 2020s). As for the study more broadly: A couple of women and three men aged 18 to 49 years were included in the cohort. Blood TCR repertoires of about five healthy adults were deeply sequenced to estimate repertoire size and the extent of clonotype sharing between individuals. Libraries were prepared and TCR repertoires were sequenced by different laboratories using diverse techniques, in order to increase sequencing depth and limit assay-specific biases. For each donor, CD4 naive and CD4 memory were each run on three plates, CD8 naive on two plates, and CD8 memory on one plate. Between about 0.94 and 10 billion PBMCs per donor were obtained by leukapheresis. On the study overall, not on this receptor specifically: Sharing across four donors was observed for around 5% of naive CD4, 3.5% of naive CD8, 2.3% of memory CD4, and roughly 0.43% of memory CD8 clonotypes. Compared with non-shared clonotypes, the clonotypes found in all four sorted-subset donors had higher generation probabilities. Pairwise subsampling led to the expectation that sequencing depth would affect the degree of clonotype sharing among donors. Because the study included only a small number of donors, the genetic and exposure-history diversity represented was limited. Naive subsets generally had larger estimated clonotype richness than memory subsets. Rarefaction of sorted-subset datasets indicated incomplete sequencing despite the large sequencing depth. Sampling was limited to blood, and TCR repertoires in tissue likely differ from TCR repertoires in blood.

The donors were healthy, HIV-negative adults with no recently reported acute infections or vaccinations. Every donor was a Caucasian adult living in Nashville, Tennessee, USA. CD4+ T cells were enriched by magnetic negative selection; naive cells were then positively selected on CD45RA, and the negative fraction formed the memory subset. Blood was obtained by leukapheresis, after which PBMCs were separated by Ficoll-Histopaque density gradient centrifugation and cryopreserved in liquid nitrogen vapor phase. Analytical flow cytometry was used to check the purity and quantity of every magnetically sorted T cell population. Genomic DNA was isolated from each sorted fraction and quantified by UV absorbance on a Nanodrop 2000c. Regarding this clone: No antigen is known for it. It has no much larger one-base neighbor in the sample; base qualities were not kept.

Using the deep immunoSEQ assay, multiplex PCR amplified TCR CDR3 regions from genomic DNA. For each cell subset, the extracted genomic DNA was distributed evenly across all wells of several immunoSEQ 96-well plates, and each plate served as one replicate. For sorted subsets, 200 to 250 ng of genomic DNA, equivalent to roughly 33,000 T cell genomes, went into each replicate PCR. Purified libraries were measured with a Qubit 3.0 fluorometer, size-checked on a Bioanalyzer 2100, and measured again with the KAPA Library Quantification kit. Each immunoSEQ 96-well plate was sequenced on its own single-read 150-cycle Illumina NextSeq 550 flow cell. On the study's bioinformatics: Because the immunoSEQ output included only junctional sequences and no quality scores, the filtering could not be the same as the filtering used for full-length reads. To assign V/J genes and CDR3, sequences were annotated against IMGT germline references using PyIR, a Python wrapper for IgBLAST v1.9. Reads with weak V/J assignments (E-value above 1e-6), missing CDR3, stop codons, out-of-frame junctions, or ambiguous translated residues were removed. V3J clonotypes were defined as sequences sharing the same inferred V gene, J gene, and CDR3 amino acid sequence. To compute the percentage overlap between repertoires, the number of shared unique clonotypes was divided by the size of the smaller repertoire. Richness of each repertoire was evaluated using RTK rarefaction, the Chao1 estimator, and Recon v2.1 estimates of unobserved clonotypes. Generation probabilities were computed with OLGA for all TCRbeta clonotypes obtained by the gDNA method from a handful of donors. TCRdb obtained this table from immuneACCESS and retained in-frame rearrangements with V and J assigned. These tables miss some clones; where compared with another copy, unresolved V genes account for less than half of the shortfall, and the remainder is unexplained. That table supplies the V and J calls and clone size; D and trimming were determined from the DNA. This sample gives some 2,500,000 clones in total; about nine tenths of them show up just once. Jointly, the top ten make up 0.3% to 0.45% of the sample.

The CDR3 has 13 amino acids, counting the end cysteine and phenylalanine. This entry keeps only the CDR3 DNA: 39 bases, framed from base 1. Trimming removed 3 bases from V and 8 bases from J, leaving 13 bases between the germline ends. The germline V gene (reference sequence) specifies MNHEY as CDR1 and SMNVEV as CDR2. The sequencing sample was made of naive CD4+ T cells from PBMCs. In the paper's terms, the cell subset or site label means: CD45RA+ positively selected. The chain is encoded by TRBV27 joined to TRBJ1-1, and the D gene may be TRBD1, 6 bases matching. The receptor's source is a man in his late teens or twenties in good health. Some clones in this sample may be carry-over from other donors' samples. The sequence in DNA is TGTGCCAGCAGTTTTGGGGGGCGAACCGAAGCTTTCTTT. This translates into CASSFGGRTEAFF.